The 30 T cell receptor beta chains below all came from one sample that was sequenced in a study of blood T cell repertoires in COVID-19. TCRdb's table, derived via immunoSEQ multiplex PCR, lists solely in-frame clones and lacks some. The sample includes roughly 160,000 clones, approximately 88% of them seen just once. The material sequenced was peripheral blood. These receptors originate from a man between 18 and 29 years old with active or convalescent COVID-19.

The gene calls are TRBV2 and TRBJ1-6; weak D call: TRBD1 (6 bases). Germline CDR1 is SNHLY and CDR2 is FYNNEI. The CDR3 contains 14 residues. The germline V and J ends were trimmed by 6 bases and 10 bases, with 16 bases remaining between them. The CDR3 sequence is CASRSTGPLSPLHF. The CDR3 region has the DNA TGTGCCAGCAGGTCGACAGGTCCCCTATCACCCCTCCACTTT.

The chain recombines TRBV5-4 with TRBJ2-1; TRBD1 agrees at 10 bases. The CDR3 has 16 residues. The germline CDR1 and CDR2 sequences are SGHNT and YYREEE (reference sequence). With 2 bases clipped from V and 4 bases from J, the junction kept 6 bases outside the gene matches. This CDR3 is CASSLGPGQGYNEQFF. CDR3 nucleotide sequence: TGTGCCAGCAGCTTAGGGCCGGGACAGGGGTACAATGAGCAGTTCTTC. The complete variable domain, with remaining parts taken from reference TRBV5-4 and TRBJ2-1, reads ETGVTQSPTHLIKTRGQQVTLRCSSQSGHNTVSWYQQALGQGPQFIFQYYREEENGRGNFPPRFSGLQFPNYSSELNVNALELDDSALYLCASSLGPGQGYNEQFFGPGTRLTVL.

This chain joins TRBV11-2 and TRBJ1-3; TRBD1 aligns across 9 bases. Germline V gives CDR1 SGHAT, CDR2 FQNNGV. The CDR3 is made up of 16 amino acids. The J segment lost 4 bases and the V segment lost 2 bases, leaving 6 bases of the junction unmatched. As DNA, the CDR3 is TGTGCCAGCAGCTTACCCCCGACAGGGGGAGGAAACACCATATATTTT. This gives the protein CASSLPPTGGGNTIYF. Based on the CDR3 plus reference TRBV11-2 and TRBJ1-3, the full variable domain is EAGVAQSPRYKIIEKRQSVAFWCNPISGHATLYWYQQILGQGPKLLIQFQNNGVVDDSQLPKDRFSAERLKGVDSTLKIQPAKLEDSAVYLCASSLPPTGGGNTIYFGEGSWLTVV.

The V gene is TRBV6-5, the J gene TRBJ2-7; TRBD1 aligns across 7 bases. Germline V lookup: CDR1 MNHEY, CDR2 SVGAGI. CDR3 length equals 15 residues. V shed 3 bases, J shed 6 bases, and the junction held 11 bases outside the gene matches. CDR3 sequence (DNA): TGTGCCAGCAGTTATGGGGCCCTGCACAGGGGCGAGCAGTACTTC. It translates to CASSYGALHRGEQYF.

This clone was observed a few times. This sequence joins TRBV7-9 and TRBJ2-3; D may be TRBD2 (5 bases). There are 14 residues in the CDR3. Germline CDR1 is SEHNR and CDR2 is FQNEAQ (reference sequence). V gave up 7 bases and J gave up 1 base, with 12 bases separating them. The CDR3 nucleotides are TGTGCCAGCACCAAGGACTTCCGCACAGATACGCAGTATTTT. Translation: CASTKDFRTDTQYF.

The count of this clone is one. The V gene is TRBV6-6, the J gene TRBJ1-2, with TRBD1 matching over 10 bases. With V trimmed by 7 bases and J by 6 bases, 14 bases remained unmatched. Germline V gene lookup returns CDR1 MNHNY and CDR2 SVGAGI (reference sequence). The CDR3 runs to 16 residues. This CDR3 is CASIYLPGQGTDGYTF. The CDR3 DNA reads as TGTGCCAGCATCTATCTACCGGGACAGGGGACGGATGGCTACACCTTC.

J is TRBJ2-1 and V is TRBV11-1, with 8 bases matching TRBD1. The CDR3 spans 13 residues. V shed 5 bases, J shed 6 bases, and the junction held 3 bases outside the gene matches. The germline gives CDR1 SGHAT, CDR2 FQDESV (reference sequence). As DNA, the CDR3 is TGTGCCAGCAGCGTAGGGACAGGCAATGAGCAGTTCTTC. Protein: CASSVGTGNEQFF.

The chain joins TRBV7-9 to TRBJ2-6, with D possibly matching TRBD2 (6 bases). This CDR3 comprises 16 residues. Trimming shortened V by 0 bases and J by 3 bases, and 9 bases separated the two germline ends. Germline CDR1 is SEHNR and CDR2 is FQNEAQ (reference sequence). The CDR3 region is CASSLASGVGANVLTF. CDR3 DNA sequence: TGTGCCAGCAGCTTAGCGTCGGGGGTTGGGGCCAACGTCCTGACTTTC. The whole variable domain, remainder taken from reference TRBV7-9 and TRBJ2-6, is DTGVSQNPRHKITKRGQNVTFRCDPISEHNRLYWYRQTLGQGPEFLTYFQNEAQLEKSRLLSDRFSAERPKGSFSTLEIQRTEQGDSAMYLCASSLASGVGANVLTFGAGSRLTVL.

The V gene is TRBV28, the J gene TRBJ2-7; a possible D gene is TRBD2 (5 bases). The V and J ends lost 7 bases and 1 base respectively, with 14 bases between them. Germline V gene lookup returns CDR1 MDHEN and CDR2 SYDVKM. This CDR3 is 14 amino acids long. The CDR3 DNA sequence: TGTGCCAGCACGACTATTACCCTATCCTACGAGCAGTACTTC. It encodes CASTTITLSYEQYF.

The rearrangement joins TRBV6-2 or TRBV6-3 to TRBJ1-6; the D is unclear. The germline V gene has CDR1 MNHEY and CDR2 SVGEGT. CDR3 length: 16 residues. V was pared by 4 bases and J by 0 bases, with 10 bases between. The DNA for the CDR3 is TGTGCCAGCAGTTCCCACCCGAGCTCCTATAATTCACCCCTCCACTTT. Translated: CASSSHPSSYNSPLHF.

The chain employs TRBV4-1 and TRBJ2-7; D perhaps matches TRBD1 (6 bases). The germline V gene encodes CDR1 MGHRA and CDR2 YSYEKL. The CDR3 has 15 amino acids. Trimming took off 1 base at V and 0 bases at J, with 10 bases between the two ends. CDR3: CASSQVGQSSYEQYF. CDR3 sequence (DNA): TGCGCCAGCAGCCAAGTAGGACAGAGCTCCTACGAGCAGTACTTC.

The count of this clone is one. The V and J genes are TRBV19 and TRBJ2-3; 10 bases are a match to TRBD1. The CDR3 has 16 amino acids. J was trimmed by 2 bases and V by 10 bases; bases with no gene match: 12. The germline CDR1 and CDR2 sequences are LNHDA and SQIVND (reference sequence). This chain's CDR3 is CATRGQDRGYTDTQYF. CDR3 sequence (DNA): TGTGCCACCCGAGGACAGGACAGGGGGTACACAGATACGCAGTATTTT.

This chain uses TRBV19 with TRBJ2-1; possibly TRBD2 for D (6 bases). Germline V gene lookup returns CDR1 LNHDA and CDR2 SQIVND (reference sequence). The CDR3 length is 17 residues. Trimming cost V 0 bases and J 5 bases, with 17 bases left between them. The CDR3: CASSIDGAGINNNEQFF. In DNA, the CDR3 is TGTGCCAGTAGTATAGATGGGGCGGGGATTAACAACAATGAGCAGTTCTTC.

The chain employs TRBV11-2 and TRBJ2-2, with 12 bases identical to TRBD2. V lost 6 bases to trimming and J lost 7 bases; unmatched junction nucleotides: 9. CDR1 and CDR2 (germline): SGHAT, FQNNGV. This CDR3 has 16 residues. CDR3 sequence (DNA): TGTGCCAGCAGGCCGGGACTAGCGGGCTCTGTCGGGGAGCTGTTTTTT. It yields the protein CASRPGLAGSVGELFF. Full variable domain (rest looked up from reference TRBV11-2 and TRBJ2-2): EAGVAQSPRYKIIEKRQSVAFWCNPISGHATLYWYQQILGQGPKLLIQFQNNGVVDDSQLPKDRFSAERLKGVDSTLKIQPAKLEDSAVYLCASRPGLAGSVGELFFGEGSRLTVL.

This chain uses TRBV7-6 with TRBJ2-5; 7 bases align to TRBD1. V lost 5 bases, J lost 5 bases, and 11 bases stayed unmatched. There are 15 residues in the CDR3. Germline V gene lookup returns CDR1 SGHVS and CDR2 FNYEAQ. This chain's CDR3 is CASSTLGTEGETQYF. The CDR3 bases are TGTGCCAGCAGCACTCTCGGGACAGAGGGCGAGACCCAGTACTTC.

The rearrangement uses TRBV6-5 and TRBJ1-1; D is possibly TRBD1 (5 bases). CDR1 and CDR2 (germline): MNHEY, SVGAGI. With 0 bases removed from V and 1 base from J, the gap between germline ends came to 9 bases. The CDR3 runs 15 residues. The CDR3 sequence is CASSYSGHRNTEAFF. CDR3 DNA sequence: TGTGCCAGCAGTTACTCAGGACACCGGAACACTGAAGCTTTCTTT.

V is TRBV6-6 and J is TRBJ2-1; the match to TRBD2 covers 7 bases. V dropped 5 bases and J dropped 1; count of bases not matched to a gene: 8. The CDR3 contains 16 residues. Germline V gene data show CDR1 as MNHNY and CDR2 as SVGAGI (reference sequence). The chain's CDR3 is CASSLYTSASYNEQFF. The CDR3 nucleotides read TGTGCCAGCAGTCTCTACACTAGCGCATCCTACAATGAGCAGTTCTTC.

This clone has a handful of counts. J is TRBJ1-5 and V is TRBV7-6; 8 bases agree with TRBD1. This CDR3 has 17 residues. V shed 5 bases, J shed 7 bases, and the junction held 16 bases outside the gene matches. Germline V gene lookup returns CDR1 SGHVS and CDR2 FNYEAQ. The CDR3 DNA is TGTGCCAGCAGCCAATTCTCCGGGACAGGAAGGAAGCAGCCCCAGCATTTT. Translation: CASSQFSGTGRKQPQHF.

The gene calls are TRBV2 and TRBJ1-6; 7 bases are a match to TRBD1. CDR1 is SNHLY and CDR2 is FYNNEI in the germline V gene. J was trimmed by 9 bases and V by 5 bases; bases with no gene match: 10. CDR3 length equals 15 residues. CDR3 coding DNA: TGTGCCAGCAGTCAACGACAGGGTGAGGGTTCACCCCTCCACTTT. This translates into CASSQRQGEGSPLHF.

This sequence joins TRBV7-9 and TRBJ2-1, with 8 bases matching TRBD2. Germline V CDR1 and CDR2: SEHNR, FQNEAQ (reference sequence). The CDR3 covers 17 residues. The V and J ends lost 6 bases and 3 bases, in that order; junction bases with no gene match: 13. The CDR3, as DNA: TGTGCCAGCAGGTACTATAAGGGACTAGTATTCTACAATGAGCAGTTCTTC. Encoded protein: CASRYYKGLVFYNEQFF.

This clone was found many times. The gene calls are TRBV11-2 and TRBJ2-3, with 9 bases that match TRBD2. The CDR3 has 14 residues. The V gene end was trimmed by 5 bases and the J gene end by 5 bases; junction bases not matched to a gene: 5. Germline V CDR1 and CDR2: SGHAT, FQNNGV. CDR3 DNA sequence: TGTGCCAGCAGCGCTTCTAGCGGGGAAGATACGCAGTATTTT. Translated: CASSASSGEDTQYF.

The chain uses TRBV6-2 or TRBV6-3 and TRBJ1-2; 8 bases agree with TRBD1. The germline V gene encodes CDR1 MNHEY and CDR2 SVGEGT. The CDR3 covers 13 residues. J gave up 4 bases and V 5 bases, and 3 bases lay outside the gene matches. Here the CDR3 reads CASSTGGGYGYTF. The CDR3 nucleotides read TGTGCCAGCAGTACAGGGGGAGGCTATGGCTACACCTTC.

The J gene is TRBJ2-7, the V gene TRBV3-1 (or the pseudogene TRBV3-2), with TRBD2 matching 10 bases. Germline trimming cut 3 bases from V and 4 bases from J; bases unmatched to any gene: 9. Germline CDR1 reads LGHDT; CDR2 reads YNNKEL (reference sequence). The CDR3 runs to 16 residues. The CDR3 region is CASSHATSGFSYEQYF. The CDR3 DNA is TGTGCCAGCAGCCATGCGACTAGCGGGTTTTCTTACGAGCAGTACTTC.

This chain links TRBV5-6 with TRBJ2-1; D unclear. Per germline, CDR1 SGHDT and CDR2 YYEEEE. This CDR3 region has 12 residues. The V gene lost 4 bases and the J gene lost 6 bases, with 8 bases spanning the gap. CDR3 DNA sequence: TGTGCCAGCAGCGGCCATACCAATGAGCAGTTCTTC. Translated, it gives CASSGHTNEQFF.

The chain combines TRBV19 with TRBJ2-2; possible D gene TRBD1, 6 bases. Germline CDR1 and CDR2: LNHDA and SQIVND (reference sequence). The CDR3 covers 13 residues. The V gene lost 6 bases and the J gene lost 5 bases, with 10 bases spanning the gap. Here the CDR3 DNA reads TGTGCCAGTAGAAAACAGGGAACCGGGGAGCTGTTTTTT. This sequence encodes CASRKQGTGELFF.

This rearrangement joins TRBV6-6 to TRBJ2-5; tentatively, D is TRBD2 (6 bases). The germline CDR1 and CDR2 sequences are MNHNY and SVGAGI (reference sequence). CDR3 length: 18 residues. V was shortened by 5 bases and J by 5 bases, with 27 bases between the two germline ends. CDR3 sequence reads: CASSPLGTYRLGGETQYF. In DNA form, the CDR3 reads TGTGCCAGCAGTCCCCTAGGGACCTACCGACTAGGTGGGGAGACCCAGTACTTC.

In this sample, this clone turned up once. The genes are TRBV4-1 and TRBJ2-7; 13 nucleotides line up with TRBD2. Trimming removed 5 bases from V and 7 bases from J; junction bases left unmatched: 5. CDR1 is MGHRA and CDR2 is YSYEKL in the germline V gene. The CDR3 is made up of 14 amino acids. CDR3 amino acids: CASSGLAGDGEQYF. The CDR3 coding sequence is TGCGCCAGCAGCGGACTAGCGGGGGACGGAGAGCAGTACTTC.

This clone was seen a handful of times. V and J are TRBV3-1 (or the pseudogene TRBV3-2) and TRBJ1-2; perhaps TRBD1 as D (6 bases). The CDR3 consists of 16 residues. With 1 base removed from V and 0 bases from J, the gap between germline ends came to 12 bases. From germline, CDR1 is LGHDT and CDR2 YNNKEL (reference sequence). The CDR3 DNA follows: TGTGCCAGCAGCCAAGCTGGGGGCGGATCTAACTATGGCTACACCTTC. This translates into CASSQAGGGSNYGYTF.

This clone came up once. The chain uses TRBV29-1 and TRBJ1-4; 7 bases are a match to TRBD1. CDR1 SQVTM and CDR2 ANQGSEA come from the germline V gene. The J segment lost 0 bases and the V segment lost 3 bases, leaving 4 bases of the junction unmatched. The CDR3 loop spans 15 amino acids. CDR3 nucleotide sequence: TGCAGCGTTGATCTCCAGGGGGCAACTAATGAAAAACTGTTTTTT. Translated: CSVDLQGATNEKLFF.

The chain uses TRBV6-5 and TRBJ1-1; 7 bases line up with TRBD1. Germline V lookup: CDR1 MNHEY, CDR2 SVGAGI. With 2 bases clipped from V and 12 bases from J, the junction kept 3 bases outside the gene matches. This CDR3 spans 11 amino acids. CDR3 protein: CASSYDRVPFF. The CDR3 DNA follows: TGTGCCAGCAGTTACGACAGGGTCCCTTTCTTT.